Shown below are 24 T cell receptor beta chains from a single sample sequenced in a study of T cells after yellow fever vaccination. TCRdb reprocessed the 5' RACE reads with MiXCR, giving one entry per CDR3 protein. The sample has approximately 550,000 distinct CDR3 sequences, approximately 12% seen once. The sample here was PBMCs, taken on the day of the yellow fever booster vaccination. These receptors originate from a man aged 25 to 45 who received the YFV17D yellow fever vaccine.

This clonotype turned up a few times. The CDR3 region is CAISEGDAETQYF. CDR3 in DNA: TGTGCCATCAGTGAAGGGGATGCAGAGACCCAGTACTTC. The rearrangement uses TRBV10-3 and TRBJ2-5, with D tentatively TRBD1 (5 bases). The CDR3 has 13 residues. CDR1 and CDR2 (germline): ENHRY, SYGVKD. V was trimmed by 3 bases and J by 4 bases, leaving 9 bases between them.

J is TRBJ1-3 and V is TRBV20-1; 7 nucleotides align to TRBD1. Germline CDR1 DFQATT, CDR2 SNEGSKA (reference sequence). There are 16 residues in the CDR3. Trimming cost V 4 bases and J 0 bases; bases outside gene matches: 9. The CDR3 DNA reads TGCAGTGCTACCTCCGGGACAGCTAGCTCTGGAAACACCATATATTTT. It yields the protein CSATSGTASSGNTIYF.

This clonotype has more than one count but fewer than ten. The rearrangement uses TRBV4-3 and TRBJ2-6; D possibly corresponds to TRBD1 (6 bases). The germline V gene encodes CDR1 LGHNA and CDR2 YSLEER. V was cut by 3 bases and J by 1 base, with 10 bases left in between. The CDR3 totals 16 residues. The CDR3 region has the DNA TGCGCCAGCAGCCAGTTCACAGGGTCTGGGGCCAACGTCCTGACTTTC. Protein sequence: CASSQFTGSGANVLTF.

This clonotype has just a few counts. The V and J genes are TRBV5-4 and TRBJ2-3, with a possible D match to TRBD2 (7 bases). The CDR3 loop spans 18 amino acids. The V and J ends lost 0 bases and 5 bases respectively, with 22 bases between them. Germline values: CDR1 SGHNT, CDR2 YYREEE (reference sequence). CDR3 nucleotides: TGTGCCAGCAGCTTGGAGGGGGGCGGGAGAGATTTCTTAGATACGCAGTATTTT. Translated, it gives CASSLEGGGRDFLDTQYF.

The V and J genes are TRBV30 and TRBJ1-1; TRBD1 aligns across 8 bases. J lost 1 base, V lost 4 bases, and 2 bases had no gene match. Germline V gives CDR1 GTSNPN, CDR2 SVGIG (reference sequence). The CDR3 runs 13 residues. CDR3 DNA sequence: TGTGCCTGGACTGGACAGGGGAACACTGAAGCTTTCTTT. Translated: CAWTGQGNTEAFF.

This clonotype was recorded a few times. The genes are TRBV20-1 and TRBJ2-3; TRBD2 is a possible D gene (6 bases). Deletions cut 7 bases from V and 6 bases from J, with 20 bases between. Per germline, CDR1 DFQATT and CDR2 SNEGSKA (reference sequence). This CDR3 is 14 amino acids long. CDR3 protein: CSGYRERPSDTQYF. The CDR3 bases are TGCAGTGGGTATCGGGAGCGGCCGTCGGATACGCAGTATTTT.

This clonotype was seen more than once but under ten times. The CDR3 region is CATRWGSEEQFF. CDR3 DNA sequence: TGTGCCACACGGTGGGGGAGCGAGGAGCAGTTCTTC. The V gene is TRBV10-3, the J gene TRBJ2-1; either TRBD1 or TRBD2 may supply D (5 bases each). This CDR3 contains 12 residues. Deletions cut 10 bases from V and 10 bases from J, with 17 bases between. From germline, CDR1 is ENHRY and CDR2 SYGVKD.

This chain's CDR3 is CSARVTDPSTSGAQHF. The CDR3 DNA follows: TGCAGTGCTAGAGTAACGGACCCTTCCACCAGCGGGGCCCAGCATTTT. V gene TRBV20-1 combines with J gene TRBJ1-5; D ambiguous. Trimming pared 1 base from V and 11 bases from J, leaving 24 bases between. In germline, CDR1 is DFQATT, CDR2 SNEGSKA (reference sequence). This CDR3 contains 16 residues.

The chain employs TRBV21-1 and TRBJ1-5; the table's TRBD1 call for D was not verified on the DNA. TRBV21-1 is deemed a pseudogene. The CDR3 length is 14 residues. The CDR3 is CASSILHRVGPQHF. CDR3 DNA: TGTGCCAGCAGCATTTTGCACAGGGTCGGGCCCCAGCATTTT.

This clonotype was detected only a few times. The V gene is TRBV20-1, the J gene TRBJ2-1; 12 bases agree with TRBD2. The CDR3 has 13 residues. V shed 6 bases, J shed 5 bases, and the junction held 2 bases outside the gene matches. The germline V gene has CDR1 DFQATT and CDR2 SNEGSKA (reference sequence). CDR3 residues: CSARLAGDNEQFF. The DNA of the CDR3 is TGCAGTGCCCGACTAGCGGGAGACAATGAGCAGTTCTTC.

The rearrangement uses TRBV12-3 or TRBV12-4 and TRBJ2-1; tentatively, D is TRBD2 (6 bases). V shed 8 bases and J shed 8 bases, with 19 bases lying between them. The length of the CDR3 is 14 residues. The CDR3 DNA reads as TGTGCCAGCGGACGAGGTGGAGGGCAATATGAGCAGTTCTTC. Protein product: CASGRGGGQYEQFF.

V and J are TRBV25-1 and TRBJ1-1, with TRBD1 identical over 10 bases. Germline V lookup: CDR1 MGHDK, CDR2 SYGVNS. With 3 bases clipped from V and 10 bases from J, the junction kept 8 bases outside the gene matches. This CDR3 spans 14 amino acids. CDR3 residues: CASSDYGQGVRAFF. The DNA of the CDR3 is TGTGCCAGCAGTGACTACGGACAGGGGGTTAGAGCTTTCTTT.

Only a few counts were recorded for this clonotype. The chain links TRBV11-2 to TRBJ1-1; tentative D call: TRBD1 (6 bases). With 5 bases removed from V and 4 bases from J, the gap between germline ends came to 23 bases. CDR3 size: 17 residues. CDR1 is SGHAT, CDR2 FQNNGV, per germline. The CDR3 loop reads CASSPYTTMKGGTEAFF. The DNA of the CDR3 is TGTGCCAGCAGCCCCTACACAACCATGAAAGGGGGCACTGAAGCTTTCTTT.

The sample holds a few counts of this clonotype. The chain recombines TRBV27 with TRBJ1-5, with 10 bases aligning to TRBD1. Looked up from germline, CDR1 is MNHEY and CDR2 is SMNVEV (reference sequence). J lost 5 bases, V lost 4 bases, and 14 bases had no gene match. The length of the CDR3 is 18 residues. The CDR3 spells CASSYNLGTGDRDQPQHF. CDR3 in DNA: TGTGCCAGCAGTTACAACCTCGGGACAGGGGACAGGGATCAGCCCCAGCATTTT.

The CDR3: CASSPDPSGTGELFF. CDR3 DNA: TGCGCCAGCAGCCCGGACCCATCCGGCACCGGGGAGCTGTTTTTT. V is TRBV5-1 and J is TRBJ2-2; the D is unclear. Germline CDR1 reads SGHRS; CDR2 reads YFSETQ. There are 15 residues in the CDR3. V shed 4 bases and J shed 4 bases, with 14 bases lying between them.

The V and J genes are TRBV4-3 and TRBJ1-1; D unresolved. V was shortened by 1 base and J by 0 bases, with 9 bases between the two germline ends. The CDR3 runs 15 residues. Germline CDR1 LGHNA, CDR2 YSLEER. CDR3 nucleotide sequence: TGCGCCAGCAGCCAAGGCCCCGACATGAACACTGAAGCTTTCTTT. It yields the protein CASSQGPDMNTEAFF.

V is TRBV5-4 and J is TRBJ1-3; weak D call: TRBD1 (5 bases). Trimming removed 6 bases at V and 3 bases at J, with 16 bases between. The germline V gene encodes CDR1 SGHNT and CDR2 YYREEE (reference sequence). The CDR3 contains 15 residues. CDR3 region: CASTRSGQSGNTIYF. DNA of the CDR3: TGTGCCAGCACCCGATCAGGACAAAGTGGAAACACCATATATTTT.

This clonotype was counted many times. The rearrangement uses TRBV4-1 and TRBJ2-1, with 8 nucleotides matching TRBD2. J lost 1 base, V lost 1 base, and 12 bases had no gene match. The V gene's germline CDR1 is MGHRA and CDR2 YSYEKL. This CDR3 is 19 amino acids long. The DNA for the CDR3 is TGCGCCAGCAGCCAAGGGGGGCTAGCGGGTGCCAAGTCCTACAATGAGCAGTTCTTC. Translation: CASSQGGLAGAKSYNEQFF.

This CDR3 is CASAGLANSYEQYF. As DNA, the CDR3 is TGTGCCAGCGCGGGGCTAGCGAACTCCTACGAGCAGTACTTC. V is TRBV7-9 and J is TRBJ2-7, with D tentatively TRBD2 (6 bases). Trimming took off 8 bases at V and 0 bases at J, with 14 bases between the two ends. Germline-derived CDR1 and CDR2 are SEHNR and FQNEAQ (reference sequence). This CDR3 region has 14 residues.

The chain joins TRBV5-1 to TRBJ1-2, with TRBD1 matching 9 bases. Germline V gene sequence: CDR1 SGHRS, CDR2 YFSETQ. The V gene end was trimmed by 7 bases and the J gene end by 3 bases; junction bases not matched to a gene: 13. The CDR3 sequence is 16 residues long. In DNA, the CDR3 is TGCGCCAGCTCCCGTGGGGGGGACAGGGCGGACTATGGCTACACCTTC. It translates to CASSRGGDRADYGYTF.

This chain joins TRBV14 and TRBJ2-1; possibly TRBD2 for D (6 bases). The CDR3 is 13 amino acids. Germline V gene sequence: CDR1 SGHDN, CDR2 FVKESK. V was trimmed by 3 bases and J by 12 bases, leaving 15 bases between them. CDR3 in DNA: TGTGCCAGCAGCCAGTGGGGTAGCGGAGTGCAGTTCTTC. Its translation: CASSQWGSGVQFF. Complete variable domain (other parts from reference TRBV14 and TRBJ2-1): EAGVTQFPSHSVIEKGQTVTLRCDPISGHDNLYWYRRVMGKEIKFLLHFVKESKQDESGMPNNRFLAERTGGTYSTLKVQPAELEDSGVYFCASSQWGSGVQFFGPGTRLTVL.

This clonotype appeared a few times. V usage is TRBV7-9 and J usage is TRBJ2-7; TRBD1 matches at 7 bases. The CDR3 is 16 amino acids. The trim removed 3 bases at V and 5 bases at J, leaving 13 bases unmatched. The germline V gene encodes CDR1 SEHNR and CDR2 FQNEAQ (reference sequence). CDR3 DNA sequence: TGTGCCAGCAGCTTCTCCCCCGACAGGGCATTCCACGAGCAGTACTTC. Residues: CASSFSPDRAFHEQYF.

This clonotype was seen a few times. The chain couples TRBV28 to TRBJ2-1, with D possibly being TRBD2 (6 bases). Germline values: CDR1 MDHEN, CDR2 SYDVKM. The CDR3 consists of 15 residues. V lost 5 bases to trimming and J lost 7 bases, with 18 bases between them. CDR3 in amino acids: CASSLGSGRRNEQFF. CDR3 nucleotides: TGTGCCAGCAGTCTGGGATCCGGGAGACGGAATGAGCAGTTCTTC. The full variable domain, rest sourced from reference TRBV28 and TRBJ2-1, is DVKVTQSSRYLVKRTGEKVFLECVQDMDHENMFWYRQDPGLGLRLIYFSYDVKMKEKGDIPEGYSVSREKKERFSLILESASTNQTSMYLCASSLGSGRRNEQFFGPGTRLTVL.

The chain has TRBV6-1 and TRBJ2-3; TRBD2 is a possible D gene (5 bases). Germline V gene lookup returns CDR1 MNHNS and CDR2 SASEGT. This CDR3 is built from 14 residues. V lost 3 bases, J lost 4 bases, and 11 bases lay in between. CDR3 in DNA: TGTGCCAGCAGTGACGTGGGGAGCGCAGATACGCAGTATTTT. Translated, it gives CASSDVGSADTQYF.